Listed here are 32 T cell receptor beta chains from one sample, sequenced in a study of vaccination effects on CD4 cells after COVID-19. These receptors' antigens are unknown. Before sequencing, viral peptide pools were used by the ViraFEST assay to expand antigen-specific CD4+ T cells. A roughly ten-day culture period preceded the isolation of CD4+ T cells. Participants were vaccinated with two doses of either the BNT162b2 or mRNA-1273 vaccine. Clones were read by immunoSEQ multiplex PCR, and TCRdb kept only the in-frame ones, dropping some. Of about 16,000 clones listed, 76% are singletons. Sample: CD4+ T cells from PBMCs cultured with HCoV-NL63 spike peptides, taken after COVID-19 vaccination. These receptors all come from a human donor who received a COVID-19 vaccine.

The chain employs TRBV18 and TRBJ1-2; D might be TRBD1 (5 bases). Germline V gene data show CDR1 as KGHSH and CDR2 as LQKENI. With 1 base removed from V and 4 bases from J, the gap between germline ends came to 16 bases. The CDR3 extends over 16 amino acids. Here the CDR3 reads CASSPLSGREGYGYTF. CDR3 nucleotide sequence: TGTGCCAGCTCACCACTCAGTGGCAGGGAGGGCTATGGCTACACCTTC.

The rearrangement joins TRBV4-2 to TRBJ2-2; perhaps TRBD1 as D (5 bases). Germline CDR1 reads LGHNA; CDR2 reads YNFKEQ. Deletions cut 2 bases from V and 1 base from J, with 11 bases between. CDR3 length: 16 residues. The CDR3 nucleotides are TGTGCCAGCAGCCAAACAGGAGTCGGGAACACCGGGGAGCTGTTTTTT. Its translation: CASSQTGVGNTGELFF.

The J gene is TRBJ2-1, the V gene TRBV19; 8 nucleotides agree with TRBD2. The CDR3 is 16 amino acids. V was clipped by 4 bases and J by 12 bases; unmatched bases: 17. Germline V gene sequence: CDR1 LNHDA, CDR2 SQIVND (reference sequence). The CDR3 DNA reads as TGTGCCAGTAGTACCTCGGGGGGGCCTTCAAGCCGAGCGCAGTTCTTC. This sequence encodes CASSTSGGPSSRAQFF.

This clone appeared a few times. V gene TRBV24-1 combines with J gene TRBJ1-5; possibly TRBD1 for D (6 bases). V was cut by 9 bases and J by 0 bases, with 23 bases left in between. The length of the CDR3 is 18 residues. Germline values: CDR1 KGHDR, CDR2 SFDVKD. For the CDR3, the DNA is TGTGCCACCTTAGGGAGACAGGCGCCGCCTTATAGCAATCAGCCCCAGCATTTT. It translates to CATLGRQAPPYSNQPQHF.

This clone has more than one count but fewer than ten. CDR3 loop: CAITPGQEGGYTF. The CDR3 nucleotides read TGTGCCATCACCCCGGGACAAGAAGGCGGCTACACCTTC. J is TRBJ1-2 and V is TRBV10-3, with TRBD1 as a possible D gene (6 bases). CDR3 size: 13 residues. V lost 7 bases, J lost 8 bases, and 17 bases lay in between. Germline V CDR1 and CDR2: ENHRY, SYGVKD.

The CDR3 DNA sequence: TGTGCCAGCAGCCAAGGGATGGGGGGCTACACCTTC. Its protein is CASSQGMGGYTF. This chain joins TRBV3-1 (or the pseudogene TRBV3-2) and TRBJ1-2; no clear D gene. The length of the CDR3 is 12 residues. From germline, CDR1 is LGHDT and CDR2 YNNKEL (reference sequence). Trimming cost V 1 base and J 8 bases, with 8 bases left between them.

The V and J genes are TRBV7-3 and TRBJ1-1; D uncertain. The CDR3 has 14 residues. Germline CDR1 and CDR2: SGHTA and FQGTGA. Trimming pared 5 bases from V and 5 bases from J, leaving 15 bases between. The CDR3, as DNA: TGTGCCAGCAGCCCGTACCTCGGTGGGACTGAAGCTTTCTTT. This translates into CASSPYLGGTEAFF.

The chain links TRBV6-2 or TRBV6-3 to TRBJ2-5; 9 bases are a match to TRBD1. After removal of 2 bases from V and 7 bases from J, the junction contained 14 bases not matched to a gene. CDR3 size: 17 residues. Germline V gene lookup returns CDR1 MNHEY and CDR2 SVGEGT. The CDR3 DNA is TGTGCCAGCAGTTACCGGCCCAGACAGGGGGAAAGGGGGACCCAGTACTTC. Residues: CASSYRPRQGERGTQYF.

The CDR3 here is CASRRGQSTEAFF. The CDR3, as DNA: TGCGCCAGCAGGCGGGGGCAGAGTACTGAAGCTTTCTTT. The chain has TRBV4-1 and TRBJ1-1, with D perhaps TRBD1 (6 bases). The germline V gene encodes CDR1 MGHRA and CDR2 YSYEKL. The CDR3 sequence is 13 residues long. The V end was cut by 6 bases, the J end by 5 bases, with 13 bases between.

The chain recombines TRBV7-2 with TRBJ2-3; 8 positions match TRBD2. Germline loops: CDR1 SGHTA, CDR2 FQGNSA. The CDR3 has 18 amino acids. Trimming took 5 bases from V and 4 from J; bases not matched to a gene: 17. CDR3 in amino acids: CASSPHGGGQLRSDTQYF. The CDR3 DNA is TGTGCCAGCAGCCCCCACGGCGGGGGGCAGCTGCGTTCAGATACGCAGTATTTT.

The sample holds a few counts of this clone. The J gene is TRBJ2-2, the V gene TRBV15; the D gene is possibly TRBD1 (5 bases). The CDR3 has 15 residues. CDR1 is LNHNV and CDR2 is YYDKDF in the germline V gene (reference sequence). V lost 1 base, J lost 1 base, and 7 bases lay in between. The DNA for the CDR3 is TGTGCCACCAGCAGAGGGACATTGAACACCGGGGAGCTGTTTTTT. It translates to CATSRGTLNTGELFF.

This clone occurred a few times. The CDR3 sequence: CAISLRVAGDSYEQYF. The CDR3 DNA reads TGTGCCATCAGCCTCCGGGTAGCGGGGGATTCCTACGAGCAGTACTTC. This chain joins TRBV10-3 and TRBJ2-7, with 9 bases identical to TRBD2. Germline CDR1 ENHRY, CDR2 SYGVKD. Trimming removed 6 bases from V and 1 base from J; junction bases left unmatched: 10. This CDR3 is 16 amino acids long.

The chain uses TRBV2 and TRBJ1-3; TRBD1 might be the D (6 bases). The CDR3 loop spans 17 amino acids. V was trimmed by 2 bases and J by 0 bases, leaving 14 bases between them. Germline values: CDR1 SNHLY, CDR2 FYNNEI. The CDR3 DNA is TGTGCCAGCAGTGAAAGATCGGCAGGGGTCTCTGGAAACACCATATATTTT. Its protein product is CASSERSAGVSGNTIYF.

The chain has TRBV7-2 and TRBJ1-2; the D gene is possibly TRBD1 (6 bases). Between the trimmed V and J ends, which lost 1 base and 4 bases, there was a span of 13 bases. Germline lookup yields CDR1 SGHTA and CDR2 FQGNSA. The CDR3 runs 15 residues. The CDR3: CASSLDGGAGYGYTF. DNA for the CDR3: TGTGCCAGCAGCTTAGATGGGGGGGCTGGCTATGGCTACACCTTC.

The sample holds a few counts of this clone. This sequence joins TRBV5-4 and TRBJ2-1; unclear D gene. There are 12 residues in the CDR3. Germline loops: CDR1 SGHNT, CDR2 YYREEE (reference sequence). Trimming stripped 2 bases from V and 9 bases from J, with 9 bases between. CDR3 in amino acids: CASSLTRSEQFF. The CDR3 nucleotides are TGTGCCAGCAGCTTAACTCGGAGTGAGCAGTTCTTC.

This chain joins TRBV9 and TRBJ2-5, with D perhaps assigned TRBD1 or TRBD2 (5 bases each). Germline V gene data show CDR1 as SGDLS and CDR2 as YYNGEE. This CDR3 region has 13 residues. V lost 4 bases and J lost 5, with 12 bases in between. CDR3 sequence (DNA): TGTGCCAGCAGCAGGGACCAGAGGGAGACCCAGTACTTC. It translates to CASSRDQRETQYF.

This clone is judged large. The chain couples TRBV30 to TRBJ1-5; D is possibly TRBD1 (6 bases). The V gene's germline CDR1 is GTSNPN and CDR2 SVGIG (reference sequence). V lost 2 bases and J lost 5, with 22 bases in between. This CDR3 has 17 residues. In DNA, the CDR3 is TGTGCCTGGAGTACTACAGGGTCTGCAATCGCTGATCAGCCCCAGCATTTT. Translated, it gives CAWSTTGSAIADQPQHF.

This chain's CDR3 is CASTWGGGNSYEQYF. For the CDR3, the DNA is TGTGCCAGTACCTGGGGAGGGGGCAACTCCTACGAGCAGTACTTC. V gene TRBV19 combines with J gene TRBJ2-7, with D perhaps TRBD1 or TRBD2 (7 bases each). This CDR3 is 15 amino acids long. Germline CDR1 and CDR2: LNHDA and SQIVND (reference sequence). Trimming took off 7 bases at V and 0 bases at J, with 16 bases between the two ends.

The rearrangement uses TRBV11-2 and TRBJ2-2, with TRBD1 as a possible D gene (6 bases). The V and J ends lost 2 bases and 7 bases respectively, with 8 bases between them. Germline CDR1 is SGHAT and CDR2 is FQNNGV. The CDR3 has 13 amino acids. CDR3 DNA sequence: TGTGCCAGCAGCTTACAGGGGCTCGGGGAGCTGTTTTTT. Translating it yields CASSLQGLGELFF. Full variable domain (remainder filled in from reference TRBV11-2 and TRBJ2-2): EAGVAQSPRYKIIEKRQSVAFWCNPISGHATLYWYQQILGQGPKLLIQFQNNGVVDDSQLPKDRFSAERLKGVDSTLKIQPAKLEDSAVYLCASSLQGLGELFFGEGSRLTVL.

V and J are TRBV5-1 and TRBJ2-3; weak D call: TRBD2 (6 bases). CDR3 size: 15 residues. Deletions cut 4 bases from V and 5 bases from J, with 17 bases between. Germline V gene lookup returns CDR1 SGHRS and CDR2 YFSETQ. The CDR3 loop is CASSRRRRAEDTQYF. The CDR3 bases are TGCGCCAGCAGCCGCCGGAGGAGGGCGGAAGATACGCAGTATTTT.

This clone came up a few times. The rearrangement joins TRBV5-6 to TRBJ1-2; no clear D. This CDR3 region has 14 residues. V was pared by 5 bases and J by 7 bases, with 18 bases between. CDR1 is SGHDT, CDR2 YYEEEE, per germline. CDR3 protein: CASRVGGEGSGYTF. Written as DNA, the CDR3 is TGTGCCAGCAGGGTAGGTGGTGAGGGCTCTGGCTACACCTTC.

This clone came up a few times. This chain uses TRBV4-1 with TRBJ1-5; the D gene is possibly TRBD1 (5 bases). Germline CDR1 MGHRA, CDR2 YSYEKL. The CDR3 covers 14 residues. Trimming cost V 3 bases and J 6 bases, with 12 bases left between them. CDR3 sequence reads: CASSQGPGPQPQHF. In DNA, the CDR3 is TGCGCCAGCAGCCAGGGGCCCGGGCCTCAGCCCCAGCATTTT.

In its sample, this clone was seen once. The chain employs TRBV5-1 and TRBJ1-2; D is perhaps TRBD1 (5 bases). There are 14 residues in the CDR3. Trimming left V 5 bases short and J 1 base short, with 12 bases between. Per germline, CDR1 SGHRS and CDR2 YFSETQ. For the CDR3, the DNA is TGCGCCAGCAGTAGTGGGGCCTTTAACTATGGCTACACCTTC. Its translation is CASSSGAFNYGYTF.

The chain's CDR3 is CASSQRGLAGLRPYNEQFF. The CDR3 coding sequence is TGTGCCAGCAGCCAACGTGGACTAGCGGGATTGCGGCCCTACAATGAGCAGTTCTTC. The rearrangement uses TRBV14 and TRBJ2-1; 12 bases map to TRBD2. Germline V gene data show CDR1 as SGHDN and CDR2 as FVKESK. The CDR3 sequence is 19 residues long. Trimming removed 2 bases from V and 2 bases from J; junction bases left unmatched: 10.

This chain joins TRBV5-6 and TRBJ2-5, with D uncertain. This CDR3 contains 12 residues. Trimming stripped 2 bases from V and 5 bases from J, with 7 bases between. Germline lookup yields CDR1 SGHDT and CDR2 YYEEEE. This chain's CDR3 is CASSFLGETQYF. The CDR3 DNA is TGTGCCAGCAGCTTTCTTGGGGAGACCCAGTACTTC.

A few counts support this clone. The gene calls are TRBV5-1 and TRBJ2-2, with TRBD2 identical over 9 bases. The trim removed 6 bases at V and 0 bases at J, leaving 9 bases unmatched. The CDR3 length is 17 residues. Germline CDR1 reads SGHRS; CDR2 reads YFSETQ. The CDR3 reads CASTRGLAGSNTGELFF. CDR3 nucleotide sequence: TGCGCCAGCACCCGGGGGCTAGCGGGGTCGAACACCGGGGAGCTGTTTTTT.

CDR3 bases: TGTGCCAGCAGCGACGGGGCACTAGCGGGAGGTGGTACGCAGTATTTT. It codes for CASSDGALAGGGTQYF. The chain joins TRBV3-1 (or the pseudogene TRBV3-2) to TRBJ2-3, with 12 bases identical to TRBD2. Germline V gives CDR1 LGHDT, CDR2 YNNKEL (reference sequence). The CDR3 length is 16 residues. With V trimmed by 5 bases and J by 8 bases, 11 bases remained unmatched.

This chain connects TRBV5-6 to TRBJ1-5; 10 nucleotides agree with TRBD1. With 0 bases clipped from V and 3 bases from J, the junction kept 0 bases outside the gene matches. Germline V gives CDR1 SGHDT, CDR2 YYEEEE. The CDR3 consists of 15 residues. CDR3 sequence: CASSLGQGANQPQHF. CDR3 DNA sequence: TGTGCCAGCAGCTTGGGACAGGGGGCCAATCAGCCCCAGCATTTT. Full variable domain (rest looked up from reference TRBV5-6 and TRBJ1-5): DAGVTQSPTHLIKTRGQQVTLRCSPKSGHDTVSWYQQALGQGPQFIFQYYEEEERQRGNFPDRFSGHQFPNYSSELNVNALLLGDSALYLCASSLGQGANQPQHFGDGTRLSIL.

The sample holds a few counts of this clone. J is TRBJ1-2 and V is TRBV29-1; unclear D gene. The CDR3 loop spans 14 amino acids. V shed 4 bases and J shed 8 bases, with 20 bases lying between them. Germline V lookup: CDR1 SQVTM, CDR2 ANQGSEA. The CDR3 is CSVVETPGMGGYTF. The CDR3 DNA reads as TGCAGCGTTGTAGAGACGCCGGGCATGGGCGGCTACACCTTC. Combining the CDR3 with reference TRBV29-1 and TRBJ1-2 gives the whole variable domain SAVISQKPSRDICQRGTSLTIQCQVDSQVTMMFWYRQQPGQSLTLIATANQGSEATYESGFVIDKFPISRPNLTFSTLTVSNMSPEDSSIYLCSVVETPGMGGYTFGSGTRLTVV.

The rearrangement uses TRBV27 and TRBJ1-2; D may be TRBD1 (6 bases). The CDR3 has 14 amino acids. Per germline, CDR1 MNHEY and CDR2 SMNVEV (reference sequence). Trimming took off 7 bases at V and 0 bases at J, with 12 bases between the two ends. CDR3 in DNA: TGTGCCAGCAAAAGACAGGAGGCTAACTATGGCTACACCTTC. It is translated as CASKRQEANYGYTF.

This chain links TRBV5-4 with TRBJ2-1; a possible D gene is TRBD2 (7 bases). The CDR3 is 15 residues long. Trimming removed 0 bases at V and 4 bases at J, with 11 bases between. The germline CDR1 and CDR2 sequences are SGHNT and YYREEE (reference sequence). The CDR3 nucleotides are TGTGCCAGCAGCTTGGACCGGGGGGCATACAATGAGCAGTTCTTC. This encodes CASSLDRGAYNEQFF.

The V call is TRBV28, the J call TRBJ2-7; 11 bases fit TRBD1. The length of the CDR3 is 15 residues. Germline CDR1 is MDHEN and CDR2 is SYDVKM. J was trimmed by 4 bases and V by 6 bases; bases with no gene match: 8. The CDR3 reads CASSFRDRGFYEQYF. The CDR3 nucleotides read TGTGCCAGCAGCTTCAGGGACAGGGGGTTTTACGAGCAGTACTTC.